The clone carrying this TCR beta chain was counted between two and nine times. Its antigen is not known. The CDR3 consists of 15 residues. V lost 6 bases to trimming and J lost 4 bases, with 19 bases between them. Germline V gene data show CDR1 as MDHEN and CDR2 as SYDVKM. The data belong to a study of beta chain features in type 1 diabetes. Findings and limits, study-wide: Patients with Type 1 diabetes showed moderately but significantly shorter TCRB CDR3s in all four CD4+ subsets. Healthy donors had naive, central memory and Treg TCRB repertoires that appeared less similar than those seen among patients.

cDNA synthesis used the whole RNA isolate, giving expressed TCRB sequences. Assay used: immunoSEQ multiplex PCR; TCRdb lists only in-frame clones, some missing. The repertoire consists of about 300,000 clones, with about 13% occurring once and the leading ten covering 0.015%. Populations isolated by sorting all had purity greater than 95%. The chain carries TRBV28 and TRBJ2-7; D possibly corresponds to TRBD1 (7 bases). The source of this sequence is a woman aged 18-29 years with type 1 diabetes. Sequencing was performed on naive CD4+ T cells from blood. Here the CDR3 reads CASSPGGTELYEQYV. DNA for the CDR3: TGTGCCAGCAGCCCAGGAGGGACAGAGTTATACGAGCAGTACGTC.